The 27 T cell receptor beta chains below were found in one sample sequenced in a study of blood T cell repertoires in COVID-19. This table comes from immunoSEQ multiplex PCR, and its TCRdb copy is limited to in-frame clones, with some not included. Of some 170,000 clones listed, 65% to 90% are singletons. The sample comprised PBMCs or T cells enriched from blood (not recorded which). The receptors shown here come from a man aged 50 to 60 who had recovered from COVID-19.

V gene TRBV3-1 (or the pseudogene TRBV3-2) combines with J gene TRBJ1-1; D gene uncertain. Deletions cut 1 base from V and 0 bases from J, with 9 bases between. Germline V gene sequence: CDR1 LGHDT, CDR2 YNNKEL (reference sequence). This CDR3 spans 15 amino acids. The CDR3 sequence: CASSQGGRMNTEAFF. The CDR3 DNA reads TGTGCCAGCAGCCAAGGTGGGAGAATGAACACTGAAGCTTTCTTT.

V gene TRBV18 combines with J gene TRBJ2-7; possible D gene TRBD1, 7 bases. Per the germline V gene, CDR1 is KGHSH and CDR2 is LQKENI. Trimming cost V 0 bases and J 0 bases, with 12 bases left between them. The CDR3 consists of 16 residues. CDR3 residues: CASSPPAGQSSYEQYF. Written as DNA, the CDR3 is TGTGCCAGCTCACCACCTGCGGGACAGAGCTCCTACGAGCAGTACTTC.

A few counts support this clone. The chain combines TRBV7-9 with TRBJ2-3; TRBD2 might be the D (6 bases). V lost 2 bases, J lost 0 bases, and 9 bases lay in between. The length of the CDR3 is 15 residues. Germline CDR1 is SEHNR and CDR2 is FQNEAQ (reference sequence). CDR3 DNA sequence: TGTGCCAGCAGCTTAAGTGCGGGGAGCACAGATACGCAGTATTTT. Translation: CASSLSAGSTDTQYF.

CDR3 loop: CASSVEQGAAEAFF. The DNA for the CDR3 is TGTGCCAGCAGCGTAGAACAGGGGGCCGCTGAAGCTTTCTTT. This rearrangement joins TRBV9 to TRBJ1-1; 9 nucleotides line up with TRBD1. Germline V gene data show CDR1 as SGDLS and CDR2 as YYNGEE. CDR3 size: 14 residues. The V and J ends lost 0 bases and 6 bases, in that order; junction bases with no gene match: 3.

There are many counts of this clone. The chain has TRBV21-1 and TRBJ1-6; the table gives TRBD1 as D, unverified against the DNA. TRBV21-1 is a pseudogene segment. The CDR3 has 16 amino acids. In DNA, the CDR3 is TGTGCCAGCAGCAACCGGGACAGGGGATTTTGTTCACCCCTCCACTTT. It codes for CASSNRDRGFCSPLHF.

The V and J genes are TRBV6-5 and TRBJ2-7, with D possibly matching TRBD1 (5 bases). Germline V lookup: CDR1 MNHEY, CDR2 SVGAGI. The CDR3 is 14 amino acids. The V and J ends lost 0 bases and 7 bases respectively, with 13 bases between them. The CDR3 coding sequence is TGTGCCAGCAGTTACTCAAGGGGCTCTACGGAGCAGTACTTC. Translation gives CASSYSRGSTEQYF.

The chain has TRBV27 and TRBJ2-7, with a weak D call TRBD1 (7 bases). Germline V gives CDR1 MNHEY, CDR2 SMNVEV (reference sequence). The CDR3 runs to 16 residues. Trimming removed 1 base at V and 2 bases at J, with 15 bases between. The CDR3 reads CASSLYGQGGTYEQYF. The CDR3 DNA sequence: TGTGCCAGCAGTTTATACGGGCAGGGGGGTACCTACGAGCAGTACTTC.

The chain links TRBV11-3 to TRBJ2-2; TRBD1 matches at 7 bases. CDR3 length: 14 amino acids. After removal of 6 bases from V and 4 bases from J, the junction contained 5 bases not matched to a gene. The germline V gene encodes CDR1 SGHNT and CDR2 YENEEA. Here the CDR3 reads CASRRDSLTGELFF. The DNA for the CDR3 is TGTGCCAGCAGACGGGACAGCCTCACCGGGGAGCTGTTTTTT.

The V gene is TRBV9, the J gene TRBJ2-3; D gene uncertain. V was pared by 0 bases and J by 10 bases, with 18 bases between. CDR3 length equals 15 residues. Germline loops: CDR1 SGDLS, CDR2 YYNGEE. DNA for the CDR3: TGTGCCAGCAGCGTAGTAGCCGAGGCGCGCGCCGCGCAGTATTTT. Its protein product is CASSVVAEARAAQYF. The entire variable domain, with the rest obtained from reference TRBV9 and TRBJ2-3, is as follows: DSGVTQTPKHLITATGQRVTLRCSPRSGDLSVYWYQQSLDQGLQFLIQYYNGEERAKGNILERFSAQQFPDLHSELNLSSLELGDSALYFCASSVVAEARAAQYFGPGTRLTVL.

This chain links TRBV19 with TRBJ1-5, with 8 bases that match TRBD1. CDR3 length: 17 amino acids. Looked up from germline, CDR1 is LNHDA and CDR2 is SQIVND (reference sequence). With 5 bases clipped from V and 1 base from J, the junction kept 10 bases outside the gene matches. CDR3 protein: CASSHGQGAISNQPQHF. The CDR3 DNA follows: TGTGCCAGTAGTCACGGCCAGGGGGCCATAAGCAATCAGCCCCAGCATTTT.

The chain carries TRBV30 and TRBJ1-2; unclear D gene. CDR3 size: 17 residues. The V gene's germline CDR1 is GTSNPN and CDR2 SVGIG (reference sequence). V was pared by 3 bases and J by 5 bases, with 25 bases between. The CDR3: CAWRFSSLGRAQYGYTF. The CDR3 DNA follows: TGTGCCTGGAGGTTCTCTAGCCTCGGCAGAGCCCAGTATGGCTACACCTTC.

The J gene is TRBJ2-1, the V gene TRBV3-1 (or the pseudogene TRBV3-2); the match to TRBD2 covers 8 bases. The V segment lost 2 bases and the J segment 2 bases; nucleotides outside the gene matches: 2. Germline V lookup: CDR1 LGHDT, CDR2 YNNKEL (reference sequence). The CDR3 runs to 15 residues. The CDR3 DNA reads TGTGCCAGCAGCCAATCGGGGGGGCCCTACAATGAGCAGTTCTTC. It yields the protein CASSQSGGPYNEQFF.

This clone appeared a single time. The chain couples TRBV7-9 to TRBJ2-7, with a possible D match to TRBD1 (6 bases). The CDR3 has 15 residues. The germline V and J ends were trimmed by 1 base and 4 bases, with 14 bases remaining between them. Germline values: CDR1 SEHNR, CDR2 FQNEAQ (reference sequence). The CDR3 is CASSLDRASPYEQYF. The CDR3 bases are TGTGCCAGCAGCTTAGACAGGGCCTCTCCTTACGAGCAGTACTTC.

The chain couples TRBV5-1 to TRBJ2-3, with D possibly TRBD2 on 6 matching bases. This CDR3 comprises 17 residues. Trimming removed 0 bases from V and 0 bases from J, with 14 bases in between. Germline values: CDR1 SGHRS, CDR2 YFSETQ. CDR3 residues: CASSLDSRGTSTDTQYF. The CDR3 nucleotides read TGCGCCAGCAGCTTGGATTCCCGGGGGACTAGCACAGATACGCAGTATTTT. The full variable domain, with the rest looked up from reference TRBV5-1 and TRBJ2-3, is KAGVTQTPRYLIKTRGQQVTLSCSPISGHRSVSWYQQTPGQGLQFLFEYFSETQRNKGNFPGRFSGRQFSNSRSEMNVSTLELGDSALYLCASSLDSRGTSTDTQYFGPGTRLTVL.

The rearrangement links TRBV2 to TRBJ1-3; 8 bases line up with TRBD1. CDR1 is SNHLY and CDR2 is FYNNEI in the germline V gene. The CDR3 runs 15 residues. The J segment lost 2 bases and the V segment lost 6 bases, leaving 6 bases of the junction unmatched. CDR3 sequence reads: CASSQQGAAGNTIYF. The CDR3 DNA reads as TGTGCCAGCAGCCAGCAGGGGGCAGCTGGAAACACCATATATTTT.

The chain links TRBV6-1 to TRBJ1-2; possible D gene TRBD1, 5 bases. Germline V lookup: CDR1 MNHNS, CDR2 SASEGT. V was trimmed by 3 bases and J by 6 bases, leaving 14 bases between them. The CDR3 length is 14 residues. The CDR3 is CASSEIWGEHGYTF. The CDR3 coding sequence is TGTGCCAGCAGTGAGATCTGGGGGGAGCATGGCTACACCTTC.

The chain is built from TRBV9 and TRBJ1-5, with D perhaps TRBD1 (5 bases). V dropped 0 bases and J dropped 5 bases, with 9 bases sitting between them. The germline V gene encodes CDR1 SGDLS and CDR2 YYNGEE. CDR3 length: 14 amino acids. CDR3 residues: CASSVDGGDQPQHF. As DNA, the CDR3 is TGTGCCAGCAGCGTAGACGGGGGGGATCAGCCCCAGCATTTT.

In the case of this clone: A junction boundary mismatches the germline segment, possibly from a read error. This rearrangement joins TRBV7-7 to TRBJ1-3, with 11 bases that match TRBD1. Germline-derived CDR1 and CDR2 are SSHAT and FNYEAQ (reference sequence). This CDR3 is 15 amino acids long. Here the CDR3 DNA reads TGTGCTAGCAGTCCCGGGACAGGGGGAGGAAACACCATATATTTT. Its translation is CASSPGTGGGNTIYF.

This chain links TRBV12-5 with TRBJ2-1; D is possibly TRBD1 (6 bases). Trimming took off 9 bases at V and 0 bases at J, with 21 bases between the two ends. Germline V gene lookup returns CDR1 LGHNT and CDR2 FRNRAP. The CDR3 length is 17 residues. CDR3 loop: CARIINRTASSYNEQFF. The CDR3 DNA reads TGTGCTAGGATAATAAACAGGACAGCGAGCTCCTACAATGAGCAGTTCTTC. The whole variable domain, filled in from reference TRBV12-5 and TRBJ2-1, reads DARVTQTPRHKVTEMGQEVTMRCQPILGHNTVFWYRQTMMQGLELLAYFRNRAPLDDSGMPKDRFSAEMPDATLATLKIQPSEPRDSAVYFCARIINRTASSYNEQFFGPGTRLTVL.

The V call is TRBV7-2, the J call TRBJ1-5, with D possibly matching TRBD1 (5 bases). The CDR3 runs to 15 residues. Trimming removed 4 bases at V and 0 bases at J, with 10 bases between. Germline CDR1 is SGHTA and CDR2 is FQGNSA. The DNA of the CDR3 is TGTGCCAGCAGCTCGCAGGGTGGTAGCAATCAGCCCCAGCATTTT. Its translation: CASSSQGGSNQPQHF.

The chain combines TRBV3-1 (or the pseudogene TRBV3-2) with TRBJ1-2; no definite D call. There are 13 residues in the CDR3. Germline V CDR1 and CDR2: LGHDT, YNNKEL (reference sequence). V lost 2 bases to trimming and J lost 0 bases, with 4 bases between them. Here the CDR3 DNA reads TGTGCCAGCAGCCAAAACACTAACTATGGCTACACCTTC. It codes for CASSQNTNYGYTF.

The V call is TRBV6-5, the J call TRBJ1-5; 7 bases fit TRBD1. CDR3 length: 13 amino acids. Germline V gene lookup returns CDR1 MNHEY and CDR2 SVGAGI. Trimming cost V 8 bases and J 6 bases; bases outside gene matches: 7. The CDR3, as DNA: TGTGCCAGCTGTAGGGGGCCGGGTCAGCCCCAGCATTTT. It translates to CASCRGPGQPQHF.

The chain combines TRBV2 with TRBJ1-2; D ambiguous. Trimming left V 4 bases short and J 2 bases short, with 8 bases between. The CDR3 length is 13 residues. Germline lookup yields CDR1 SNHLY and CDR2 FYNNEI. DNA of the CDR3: TGTGCCAGCAGTGTGACTGAGAACTATGGCTACACCTTC. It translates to CASSVTENYGYTF.

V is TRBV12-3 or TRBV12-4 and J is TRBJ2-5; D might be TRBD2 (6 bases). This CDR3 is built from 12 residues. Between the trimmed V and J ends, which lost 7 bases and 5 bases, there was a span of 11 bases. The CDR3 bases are TGTGCCAGCACCTTAGGGAGGGAGACCCAGTACTTC. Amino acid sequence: CASTLGRETQYF.

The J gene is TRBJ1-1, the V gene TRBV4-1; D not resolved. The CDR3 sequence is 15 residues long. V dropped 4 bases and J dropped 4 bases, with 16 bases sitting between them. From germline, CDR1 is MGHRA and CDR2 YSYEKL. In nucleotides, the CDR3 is TGCGCCAGCAGCCCATCGACCGCGGGTTTCACTGAAGCTTTCTTT. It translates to CASSPSTAGFTEAFF.

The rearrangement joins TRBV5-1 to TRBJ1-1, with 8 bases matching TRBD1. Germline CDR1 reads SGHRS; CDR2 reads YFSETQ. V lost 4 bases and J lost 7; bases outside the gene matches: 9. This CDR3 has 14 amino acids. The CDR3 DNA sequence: TGCGCCAGCAGCCCGAGGACGGACAGGGTTGAAGCTTTCTTT. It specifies CASSPRTDRVEAFF.

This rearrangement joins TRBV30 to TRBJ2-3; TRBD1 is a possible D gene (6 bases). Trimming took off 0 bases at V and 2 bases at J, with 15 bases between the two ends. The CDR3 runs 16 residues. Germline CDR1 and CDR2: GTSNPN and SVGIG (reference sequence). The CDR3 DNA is TGTGCCTGGAGTGTACCCGGACAGACACCCACAGATACGCAGTATTTT. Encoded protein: CAWSVPGQTPTDTQYF. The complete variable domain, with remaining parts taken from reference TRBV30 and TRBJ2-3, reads SQTIHQWPATLVQPVGSPLSLECTVEGTSNPNLYWYRQAAGRGLQLLFYSVGIGQISSEVPQNLSASRPQDRQFILSSKKLLLSDSGFYLCAWSVPGQTPTDTQYFGPGTRLTVL.